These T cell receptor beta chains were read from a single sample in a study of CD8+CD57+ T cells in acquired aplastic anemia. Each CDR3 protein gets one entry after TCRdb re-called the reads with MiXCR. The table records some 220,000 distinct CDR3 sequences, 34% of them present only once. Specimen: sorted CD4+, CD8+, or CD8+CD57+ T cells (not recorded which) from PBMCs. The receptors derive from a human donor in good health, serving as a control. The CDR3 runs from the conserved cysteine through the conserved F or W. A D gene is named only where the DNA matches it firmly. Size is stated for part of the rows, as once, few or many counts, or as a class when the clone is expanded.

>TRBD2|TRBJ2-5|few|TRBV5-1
TGCGCCAGCAGCTTTGCGGGGGGCACGCAAGAGACCCAGTACTTC
CASSFAGGTQETQYF
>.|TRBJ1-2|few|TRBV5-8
TGTGCCAGCAGCTCCCCGGACCGAGGTTATGACGGCTACACCTTC
CASSSPDRGYDGYTF
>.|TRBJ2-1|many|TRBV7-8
TGTGCCAGCAGCCTCCAGTTACTCAGCAGGGATGAGCAGTTCTTC
CASSLQLLSRDEQFF
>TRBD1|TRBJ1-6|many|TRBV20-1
TGCAGTGCTAGAGCCGGGACAGTTAATTCACCCCTCCACTTT
CSARAGTVNSPLHF
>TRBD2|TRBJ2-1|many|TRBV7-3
TGTGCCAGCGGGACTAGCGGGTCCTACAATGAGCAGTTCTTC
CASGTSGSYNEQFF
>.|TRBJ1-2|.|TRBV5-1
TGCGCCAACAGCTTGGTGGGGGGTCAGAACTATGGCTACACCTTC
CANSLVGGQNYGYTF
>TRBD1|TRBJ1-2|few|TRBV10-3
TGTGCCATCAGTGCCAGGGGGGATGGCTACACCTTC
CAISARGDGYTF
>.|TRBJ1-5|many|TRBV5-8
TGTGCCAGCAGCACCGGGACATCCTATAGCAATCAGCCCCAGCATTTT
CASSTGTSYSNQPQHF
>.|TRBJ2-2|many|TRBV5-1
TGCGCCAGCAGCACCGTGACAGGGAACACCGGGGAGCTGTTTTTT
CASSTVTGNTGELFF
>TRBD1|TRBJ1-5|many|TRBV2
TGTGCCAGCAGCTCACCGGGACAGGGGAATCAGCCCCAGCATTTT
CASSSPGQGNQPQHF
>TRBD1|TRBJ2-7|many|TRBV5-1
TGCGCCAGCAGCTTGGTGCCAGGGGGTTTCGACGAGCAGTACTTC
CASSLVPGGFDEQYF
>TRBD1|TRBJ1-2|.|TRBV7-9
TGTGCCAGCAGCCCGACCCGGGACAGGCTCTATGGCTACACCTTC
CASSPTRDRLYGYTF
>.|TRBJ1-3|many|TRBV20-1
TGCAGTGCTCTTGCCCGGTTGGGGGGAAACACCATATATTTT
CSALARLGGNTIYF
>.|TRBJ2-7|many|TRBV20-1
TGCAGTGCTAGAGGTAGCAGTCGTGGGGAGCAGTACTTC
CSARGSSRGEQYF
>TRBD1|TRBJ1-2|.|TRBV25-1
TGTGCCAGCAGCCCAATCAGGACAGGGAGGGGCTACACCTTC
CASSPIRTGRGYTF
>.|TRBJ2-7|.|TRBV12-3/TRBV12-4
TGTGCCAGCAGTTTCGAGAGAGGGATAGACGAGCAGTACTTC
CASSFERGIDEQYF
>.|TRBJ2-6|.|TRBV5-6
TGTGCCTGCAGCTCGATACTCGGGGCCAACGTCCTGACTTTC
CACSSILGANVLTF
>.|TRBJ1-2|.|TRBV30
TGTGCCTGGAGTGTACTGAGGAGAGATGGCTACACCTTC
CAWSVLRRDGYTF
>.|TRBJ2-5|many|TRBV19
TGTGCCAGTAGTCCACGGGGGCAAGAGACCCAGTACTTC
CASSPRGQETQYF